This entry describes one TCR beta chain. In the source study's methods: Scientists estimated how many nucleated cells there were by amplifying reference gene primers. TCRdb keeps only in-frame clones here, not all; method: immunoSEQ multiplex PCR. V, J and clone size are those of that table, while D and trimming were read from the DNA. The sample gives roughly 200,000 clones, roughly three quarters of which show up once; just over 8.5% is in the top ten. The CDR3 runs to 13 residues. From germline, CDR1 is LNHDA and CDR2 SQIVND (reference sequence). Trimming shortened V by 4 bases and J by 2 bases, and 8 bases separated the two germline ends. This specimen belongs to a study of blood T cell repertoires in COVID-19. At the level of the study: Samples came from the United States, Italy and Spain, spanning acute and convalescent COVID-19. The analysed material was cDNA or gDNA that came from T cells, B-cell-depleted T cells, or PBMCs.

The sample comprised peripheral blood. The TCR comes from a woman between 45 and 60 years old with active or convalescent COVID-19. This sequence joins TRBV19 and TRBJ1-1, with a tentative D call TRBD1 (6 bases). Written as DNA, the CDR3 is TGTGCCAGTAGTACAGGGGCAAACACTGAAGCTTTCTTT. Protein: CASSTGANTEAFF. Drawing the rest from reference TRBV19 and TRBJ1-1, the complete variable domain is DGGITQSPKYLFRKEGQNVTLSCEQNLNHDAMYWYRQDPGQGLRLIYYSQIVNDFQKGDIAEGYSVSREKKESFPLTVTSAQKNPTAFYLCASSTGANTEAFFGQGTRLTVV.